This entry features one TCR beta chain sequence. No cognate antigen has been identified for it. The sample holds no much larger clone one base away, and base qualities are not on file. Another Seattle source contributed samples from volunteer blood donors who had recovered from COVID-19. The collaborating institutions used their own protocols to collect whole blood in K2EDTA tubes. For TCRbeta analysis, collaborator samples were shipped as frozen whole blood, as isolated PBMCs, or as DNA extracted from either sample type. The data were obtained in a study of blood T cell repertoires in COVID-19 (dated by TCRdb to 2020 to 2022). The study in broad terms: Samples from collaborators originated in the United States, Italy and Spain and spanned both the acute and convalescent phases of COVID-19. The material from the prospective study consisted of cDNA or gDNA derived from T cells, B-cell-depleted T cells, or PBMCs. The dataset comprised deeply sampled blood TCRbeta repertoires from subjects exposed to, actively infected with, or recovered from COVID-19. The repertoires were released in a freely available public database intended as a resource for research on the immune response to SARS-CoV-2. Samples came from the ongoing ImmuneRACE study (first 160 participants) plus 1,254 subjects from 6 global collaborators. The sample metadata nearly always contained a de-identified subject ID, COVID-19 status, age in years and sex. HLA class I and class II types, where available, came from metadata supplied by the sample provider rather than from assay-based typing.

V lost 0 bases and J lost 3 bases, and the count of bases not matched to a germline gene is 7. The CDR3 holds 16 amino acids from the cysteine to the phenylalanine. CDR3 DNA is the only sequence kept; it has 48 bases, read in frame from the first base. CDR1 and CDR2 are drawn from the germline V gene (reference sequence): SEHNR, FQNEAQ. Points the paper makes about the study in general: The amount of clinical and demographic metadata varied by source and participant and was provided uncurated.

TCRbeta CDR3 regions were amplified from genomic DNA by means of the immunoSEQ Assay, a bias-controlled multiplex PCR. From the authors' description of their analysis: Nucleated cell counts per sample were estimated from amplification of reference gene primers within the assay. To quantify the absolute abundance of each unique TCRbeta CDR3 rearrangement, sequence reads were collapsed and filtered. For each sample, productive Simpson clonality was calculated as the square root of Simpson's diversity index over productive rearrangements. As stored in TCRdb, this immuneACCESS dataset retains in-frame rearrangements with V and J assigned. A fraction of the clones does not appear; measured against another copy, unresolved V genes explain less than half of the discrepancy, and the remainder lacks a known reason. D and trimming come from the DNA, and the V and J calls and clone size come from that table. A total of 310,000 or so clones appear in this sample, around 90% of them only once. The leading ten clones occupy under 6.5% of the sample.

The source material was peripheral blood. This receptor chain uses TRBV7-9 and TRBJ2-7, and TRBD2 aligns with 8 junction nucleotides. This sequence originates from a man younger than 35 who had recovered from COVID-19. The CDR3 reads CASSLAERERDYEQYF. The DNA sequence is TGTGCCAGCAGCTTAGCGGAGCGGGAGCGCGACTACGAGCAGTACTTC.